This T cell receptor beta chain was identified during a study of beta chain features in type 1 diabetes. V lost 6 bases, J lost 10 bases, and 13 bases lay in between. Germline lookup yields CDR1 DFQATT and CDR2 SNEGSKA (reference sequence). This CDR3 is built from 11 residues. The authors reverse transcribed all of the isolated RNA, so sequencing captured expressed TCRB transcripts. Libraries were prepared by immunoSEQ multiplex PCR; TCRdb keeps only in-frame clonotypes and omits some of them. The sample lists around 250,000 clones, 25% to 35% occurring once. Specimen: central memory CD4+ T cells from blood. The chain links TRBV20-1 to TRBJ2-1; D possibly corresponds to TRBD2 (6 bases). This clonotype was sampled from a man aged 30-40 years in good health. This CDR3 reads CSARTAGEQFF. The CDR3 DNA reads as TGCAGTGCCCGGACTGCGGGAGAGCAGTTCTTC.